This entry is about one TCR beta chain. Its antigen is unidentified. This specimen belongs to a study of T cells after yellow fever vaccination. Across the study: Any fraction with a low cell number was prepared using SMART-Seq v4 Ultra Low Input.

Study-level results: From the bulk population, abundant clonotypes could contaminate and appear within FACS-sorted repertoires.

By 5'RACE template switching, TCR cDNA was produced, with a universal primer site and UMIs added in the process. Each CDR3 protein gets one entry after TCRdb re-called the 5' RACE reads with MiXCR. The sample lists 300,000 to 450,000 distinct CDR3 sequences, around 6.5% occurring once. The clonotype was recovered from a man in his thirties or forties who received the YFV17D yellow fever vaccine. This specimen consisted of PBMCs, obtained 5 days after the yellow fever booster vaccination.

This CDR3 reads CASSLDYRGYNEQFF. Written as DNA, the CDR3 is TGTGCCAGCAGCTTAGACTACAGGGGCTACAATGAGCAGTTCTTC. The V gene is TRBV7-2, the J gene TRBJ2-1, with 7 bases that match TRBD1. With V trimmed by 1 base and J by 3 bases, 3 bases remained unmatched. The germline V gene has CDR1 SGHTA and CDR2 FQGNSA. There are 15 residues in the CDR3.